The clone carrying this T cell receptor beta chain appeared a few times. This record belongs to a study of long-term antiretroviral therapy in people with HIV. Study as a whole: The earliest samples came about a decade before the 2015 immediate-ART recommendation.

Version v3.0 of the immunoSEQ assay ran at survey level. The data were produced by immunoSEQ multiplex PCR, yet TCRdb's version contains in-frame clones alone and is incomplete. The sample carries some 11,000 clones, around 80% recorded once. This TCR came from a man aged 35-49 years with HIV. The material sequenced was unsorted PBMCs, taken 3.4 years after starting antiretroviral therapy.

CDR3 loop: CAISEPGGSGSGELFF. The CDR3 DNA reads TGTGCCATCAGTGAGCCCGGGGGTAGCGGGAGCGGGGAGCTGTTTTTT. The V gene is TRBV10-3, the J gene TRBJ2-2; 9 bases align to TRBD2. In germline, CDR1 is ENHRY, CDR2 SYGVKD. The CDR3 totals 16 residues. The V and J ends lost 2 bases and 7 bases, in that order; junction bases with no gene match: 8.